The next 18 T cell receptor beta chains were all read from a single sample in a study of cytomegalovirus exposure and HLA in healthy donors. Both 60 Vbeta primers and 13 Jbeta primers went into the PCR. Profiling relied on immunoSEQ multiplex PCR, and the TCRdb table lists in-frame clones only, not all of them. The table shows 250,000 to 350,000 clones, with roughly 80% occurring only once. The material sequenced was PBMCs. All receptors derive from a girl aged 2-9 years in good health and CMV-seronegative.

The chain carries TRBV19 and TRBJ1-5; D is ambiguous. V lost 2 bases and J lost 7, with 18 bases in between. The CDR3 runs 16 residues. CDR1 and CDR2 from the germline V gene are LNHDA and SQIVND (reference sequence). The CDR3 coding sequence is TGTGCCAGTAGTATAAGGCCAGCTAGGAGTCGGCAGCCCCAGCATTTT. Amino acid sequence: CASSIRPARSRQPQHF.

CDR3 in amino acids: CASSALLRDRQYF. In DNA form, the CDR3 reads TGTGCCAGCAGCGCACTCCTCAGGGATAGGCAGTACTTC. This rearrangement joins TRBV9 to TRBJ2-7; possibly TRBD1 for D (5 bases). The ends were cut back, 3 bases at V and 9 bases at J, with 16 bases in the middle. The germline V gene encodes CDR1 SGDLS and CDR2 YYNGEE. This CDR3 has 13 residues.

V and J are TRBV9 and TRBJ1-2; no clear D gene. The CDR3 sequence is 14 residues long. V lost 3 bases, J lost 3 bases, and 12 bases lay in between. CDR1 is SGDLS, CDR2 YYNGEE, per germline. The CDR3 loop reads CASSAAGSHYGYTF. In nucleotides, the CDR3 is TGTGCCAGCAGCGCCGCGGGAAGCCACTATGGCTACACCTTC.

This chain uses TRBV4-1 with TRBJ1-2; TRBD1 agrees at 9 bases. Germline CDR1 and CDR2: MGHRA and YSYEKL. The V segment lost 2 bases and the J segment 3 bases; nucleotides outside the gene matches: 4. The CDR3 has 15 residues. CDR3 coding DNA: TGCGCCAGCAGCCAACCGGGACAGGGACACTATGGCTACACCTTC. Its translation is CASSQPGQGHYGYTF.

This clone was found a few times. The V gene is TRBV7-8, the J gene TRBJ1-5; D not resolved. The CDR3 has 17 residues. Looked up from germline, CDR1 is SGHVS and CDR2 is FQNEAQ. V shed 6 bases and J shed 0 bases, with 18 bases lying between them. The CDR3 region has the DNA TGTGCCAGCAGGGGCTCGGCAGGAGACTATAGCAATCAGCCCCAGCATTTT. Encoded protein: CASRGSAGDYSNQPQHF.

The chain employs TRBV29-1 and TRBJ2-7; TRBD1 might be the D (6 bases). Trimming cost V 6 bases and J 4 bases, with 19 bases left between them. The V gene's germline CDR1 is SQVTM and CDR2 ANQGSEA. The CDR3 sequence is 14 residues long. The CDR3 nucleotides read TGCAGCGTGGACGGACAGTACTATCCTTACGAGCAGTACTTC. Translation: CSVDGQYYPYEQYF.

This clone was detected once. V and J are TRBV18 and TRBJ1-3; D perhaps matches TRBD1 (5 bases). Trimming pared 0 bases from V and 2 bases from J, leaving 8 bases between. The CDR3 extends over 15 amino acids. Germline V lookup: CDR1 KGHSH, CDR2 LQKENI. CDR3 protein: CASSPPHRPGNTIYF. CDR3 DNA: TGTGCCAGCTCACCACCCCACAGGCCTGGAAACACCATATATTTT.

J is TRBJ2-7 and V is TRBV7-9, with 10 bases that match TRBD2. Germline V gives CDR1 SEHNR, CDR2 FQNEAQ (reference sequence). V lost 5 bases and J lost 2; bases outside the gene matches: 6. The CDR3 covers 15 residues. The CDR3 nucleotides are TGTGCCAGCAGCCCCCCAGCGGGGGGGGCCTACGAGCAGTACTTC. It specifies CASSPPAGGAYEQYF.

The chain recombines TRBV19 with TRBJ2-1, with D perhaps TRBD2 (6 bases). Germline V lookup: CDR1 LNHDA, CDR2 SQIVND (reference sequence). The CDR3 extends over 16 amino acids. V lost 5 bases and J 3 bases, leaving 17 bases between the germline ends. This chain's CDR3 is CASSFHPGEGYNEQFF. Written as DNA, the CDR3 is TGTGCCAGTAGTTTCCACCCGGGAGAGGGCTACAATGAGCAGTTCTTC.

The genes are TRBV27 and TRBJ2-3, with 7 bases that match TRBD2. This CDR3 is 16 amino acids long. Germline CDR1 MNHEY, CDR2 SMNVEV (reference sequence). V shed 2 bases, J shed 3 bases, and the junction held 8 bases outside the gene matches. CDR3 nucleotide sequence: TGTGCCAGCAGTTTAAATGCGGGAGAGGGGACAGATACGCAGTATTTT. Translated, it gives CASSLNAGEGTDTQYF.

The CDR3 sequence: CASRWGLDSGIDEQFF. The CDR3 DNA reads as TGTGCCAGCAGATGGGGATTAGACAGCGGGATAGACGAGCAGTTCTTC. J is TRBJ2-1 and V is TRBV7-3; 7 nucleotides line up with TRBD2. The CDR3 runs to 16 residues. With 6 bases clipped from V and 10 bases from J, the junction kept 18 bases outside the gene matches. Germline assignment: CDR1 SGHTA and CDR2 FQGTGA.

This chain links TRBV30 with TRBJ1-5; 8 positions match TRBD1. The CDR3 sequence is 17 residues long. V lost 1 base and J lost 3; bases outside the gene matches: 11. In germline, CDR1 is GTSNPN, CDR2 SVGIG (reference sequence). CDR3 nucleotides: TGTGCCTGGAGTGCGGATTACGGGACAGGCCACAATCAGCCCCAGCATTTT. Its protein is CAWSADYGTGHNQPQHF.

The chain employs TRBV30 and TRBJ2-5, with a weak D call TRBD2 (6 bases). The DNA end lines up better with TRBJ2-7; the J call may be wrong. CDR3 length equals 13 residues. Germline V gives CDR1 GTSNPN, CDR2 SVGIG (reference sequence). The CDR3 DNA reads TGTGCCTGGAGTGTGGGGAGGAACTACGAGCAGTACTTC. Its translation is CAWSVGRNYEQYF.

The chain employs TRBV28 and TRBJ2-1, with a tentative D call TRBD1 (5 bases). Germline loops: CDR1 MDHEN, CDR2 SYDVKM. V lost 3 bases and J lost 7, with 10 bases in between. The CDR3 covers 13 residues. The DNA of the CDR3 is TGTGCCAGCAGTTTGACAGCATGGAATGAGCAGTTCTTC. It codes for CASSLTAWNEQFF.

The CDR3 DNA reads TGTGCCAGCAGCCTGGGACAGGGACGGAGTGTGTACACTGAAGCTTTCTTT. It encodes CASSLGQGRSVYTEAFF. The chain joins TRBV5-8 to TRBJ1-1; 9 bases fit TRBD1. Germline CDR1 is SGHTS and CDR2 is YDEGEE. CDR3 size: 17 residues. Trimming at V came to 4 bases and at J to 3 bases, leaving 13 bases not matched to a gene.

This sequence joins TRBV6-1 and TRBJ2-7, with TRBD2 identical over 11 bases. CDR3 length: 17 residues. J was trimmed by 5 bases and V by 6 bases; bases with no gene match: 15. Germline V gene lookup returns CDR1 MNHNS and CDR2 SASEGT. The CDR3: CASREWVAGGPGNEQYF. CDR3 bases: TGTGCCAGCAGGGAATGGGTAGCGGGAGGGCCTGGCAACGAGCAGTACTTC.

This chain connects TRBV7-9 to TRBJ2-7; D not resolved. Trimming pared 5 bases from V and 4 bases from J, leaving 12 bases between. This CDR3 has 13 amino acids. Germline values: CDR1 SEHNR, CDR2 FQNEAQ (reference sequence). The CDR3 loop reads CASSPNLGYEQYF. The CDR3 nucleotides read TGTGCCAGCAGCCCAAATCTAGGATACGAGCAGTACTTC.

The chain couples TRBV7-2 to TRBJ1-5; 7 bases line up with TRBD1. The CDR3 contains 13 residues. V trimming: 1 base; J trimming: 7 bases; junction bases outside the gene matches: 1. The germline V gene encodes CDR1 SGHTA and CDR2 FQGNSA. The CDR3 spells CASSLGDSQPQHF. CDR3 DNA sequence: TGTGCCAGCAGCTTAGGGGACAGCCAGCCCCAGCATTTT. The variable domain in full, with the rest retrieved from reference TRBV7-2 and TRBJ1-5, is GAGVSQSPSNKVTEKGKDVELRCDPISGHTALYWYRQSLGQGLEFLIYFQGNSAPDKSGLPSDRFSAERTGGSVSTLTIQRTQQEDSAVYLCASSLGDSQPQHFGDGTRLSIL.